This T cell receptor beta chain stems from a study of control samples from healthy donors and cancer patients. Worth noting for this clone: Other DNA sequences in this specimen translate into the identical CDR3.

CDR3 size: 12 residues. V was clipped by 4 bases and J by 5 bases, with 8 bases between them. Germline-derived CDR1 and CDR2 are MDHEN and SYDVKM. Only in-frame clones appear in the TCRdb table, and some are missing; sequencing was by immunoSEQ multiplex PCR. Its clone listing holds some 180,000 clones. The TCR was taken from a woman in her 30s in good health. The specimen sequenced was blood. The chain has TRBV28 and TRBJ1-2, with a tentative D call TRBD1 (5 bases). The CDR3 sequence is CASSSGSYGYTF. CDR3 DNA sequence: TGTGCCAGCAGTTCAGGGAGTTATGGCTACACCTTC.